This entry features one T cell receptor (beta chain) sequence. The CDR3 length is 17 residues. V was pared by 4 bases and J by 8 bases, with 17 bases of the junction left unmatched. Germline loops: CDR1 SGHRS, CDR2 YFSETQ. The data are from a study of cytomegalovirus exposure and HLA in healthy donors. PCR primers comprised 60 Vbeta and 13 Jbeta primers. Clones were read by immunoSEQ multiplex PCR, and TCRdb kept only the in-frame ones, dropping some. The data hold approximately 74,000 clones, with just under 80% observed a single time. The chain joins TRBV5-1 to TRBJ2-1; 8 bases fit TRBD2. The source material was PBMCs. The source is a man aged 40-55 years in good health and CMV-seronegative. CDR3 in DNA: TGCGCCAGCAGCCCTATCCGAGCGGGAGAAGGGTTGGATGAGCAGTTCTTC. Amino acids: CASSPIRAGEGLDEQFF.